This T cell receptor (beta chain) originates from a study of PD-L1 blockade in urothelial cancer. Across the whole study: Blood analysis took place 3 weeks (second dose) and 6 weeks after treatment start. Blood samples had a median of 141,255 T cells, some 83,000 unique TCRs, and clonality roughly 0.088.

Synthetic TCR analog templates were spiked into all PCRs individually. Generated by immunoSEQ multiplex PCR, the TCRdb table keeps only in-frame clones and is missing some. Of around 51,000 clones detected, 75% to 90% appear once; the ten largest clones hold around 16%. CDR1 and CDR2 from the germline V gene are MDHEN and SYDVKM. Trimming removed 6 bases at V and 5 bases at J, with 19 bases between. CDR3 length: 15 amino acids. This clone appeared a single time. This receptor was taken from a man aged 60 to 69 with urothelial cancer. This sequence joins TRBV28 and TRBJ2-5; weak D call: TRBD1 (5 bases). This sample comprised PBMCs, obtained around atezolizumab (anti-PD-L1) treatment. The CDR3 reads CASSSGQIRRETQYF. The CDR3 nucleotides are TGTGCCAGCAGCTCCGGACAAATCCGAAGGGAGACCCAGTACTTC.